This TCR beta chain derives from a study of CD8 T cells in Susac syndrome. This CDR3 spans 15 amino acids. The trim removed 5 bases at V and 5 bases at J, leaving 11 bases unmatched. Germline CDR1 LNHNV, CDR2 YYDKDF (reference sequence). An input of about 0.5 to 1 ug of RNA was subjected to reverse transcription using random hexamers. Across 54 Vbeta and 13 Jbeta, TCR beta CDR3 was amplified with immunoSEQ multiplex PCR. MiXCR was run by TCRdb on the immunoSEQ multiplex PCR reads, yielding one entry per CDR3 protein. The data contain hundreds of thousands of distinct CDR3 sequences, approximately 89% of them singletons. From blood CD8+ and CD4+ T cells, TCR beta sequences were generated. The multiple sclerosis controls were treatment-naive patients with relapsing-remitting disease that was stable or active. Negative isolation was used for CD8+ and CD4+ T cells, and FACS enrichment was applied to TEMRA cells.

This rearrangement joins TRBV15 to TRBJ2-7; TRBD1 aligns across 8 bases. The clonotype originates from a human donor with multiple sclerosis. Material for sequencing was CD8+ T cells from PBMCs. CDR3 coding DNA: TGTGCCACCAGCCCGCCGGGCAGGGGGCGGAACGAGCAGTACTTC. Protein product: CATSPPGRGRNEQYF.